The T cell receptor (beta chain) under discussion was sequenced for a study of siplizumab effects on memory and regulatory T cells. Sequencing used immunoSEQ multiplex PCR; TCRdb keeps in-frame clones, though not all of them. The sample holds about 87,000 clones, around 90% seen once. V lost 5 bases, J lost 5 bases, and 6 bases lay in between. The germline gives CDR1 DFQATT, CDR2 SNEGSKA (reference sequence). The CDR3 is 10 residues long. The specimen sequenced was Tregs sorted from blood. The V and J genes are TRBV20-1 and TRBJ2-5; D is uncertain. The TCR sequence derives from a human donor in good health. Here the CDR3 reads CSAWAETQYF. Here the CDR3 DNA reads TGCAGTGCTTGGGCGGAGACCCAGTACTTC.